This entry lists 27 T cell receptor beta chains sequenced from one sample in a study of post-analysis software for immune sequencing data. cDNA libraries of TCR beta carried unique molecular identifiers. In TCRdb, the PCR reads were re-called with MiXCR into one record per CDR3 protein. The sample holds fewer than 550,000 distinct CDR3 sequences, less than 40% seen once. The study's findings and limits: TRBV5-6, TRBV5-1 and TRBV20-1 were among four or five TRBV segments more frequent in patients than controls.

No antigens are known for them. The sequencing input was blood. The receptor set was obtained from a girl aged 2-17 years with multiple sclerosis.

This chain uses TRBV6-5 with TRBJ1-1, with unresolved D. The CDR3 contains 13 residues. Germline CDR1 MNHEY, CDR2 SVGAGI. The V and J ends lost 6 bases and 4 bases respectively, with 12 bases between them. Here the CDR3 DNA reads TGTGCCAGCAGGCAAGCGGTATCCACTGAAGCTTTCTTT. It translates to CASRQAVSTEAFF.

The CDR3 bases are TGCAGTGCTAGAGTTTCCGGGGGTCGTACTTCGGGTCAGCCCCAGCATTTT. The encoded protein is CSARVSGGRTSGQPQHF. V usage is TRBV20-1 and J usage is TRBJ1-5, with a possible D match to TRBD1 (5 bases). This CDR3 has 17 residues. The germline V gene has CDR1 DFQATT and CDR2 SNEGSKA (reference sequence). Trimming left V 1 base short and J 6 bases short, with 22 bases between.

V usage is TRBV2 and J usage is TRBJ1-5; the D is unclear. Germline V CDR1 and CDR2: SNHLY, FYNNEI. The V gene lost 7 bases and the J gene lost 4 bases, with 11 bases spanning the gap. The CDR3 sequence is 13 residues long. CDR3 sequence reads: CASNEWGNQPQHF. The CDR3 coding sequence is TGTGCCAGCAACGAATGGGGTAATCAGCCCCAGCATTTT. The variable domain in full, with the rest retrieved from reference TRBV2 and TRBJ1-5, is EPEVTQTPSHQVTQMGQEVILRCVPISNHLYFYWYRQILGQKVEFLVSFYNNEISEKSEIFDDQFSVERPDGSNFTLKIRSTKLEDSAMYFCASNEWGNQPQHFGDGTRLSIL.

The chain recombines TRBV5-1 with TRBJ2-7, with TRBD2 matching over 10 bases. V shed 0 bases, J shed 5 bases, and the junction held 8 bases outside the gene matches. The CDR3 loop spans 16 amino acids. Germline V gene lookup returns CDR1 SGHRS and CDR2 YFSETQ. As DNA, the CDR3 is TGCGCCAGCAGCTTGGACGCGGGACTAGCGACACACGAGCAGTACTTC. Residues: CASSLDAGLATHEQYF.

This clonotype came up a few times. One end of the junction fails to match germline, which may point to a read error. The rearrangement uses TRBV5-1 and TRBJ2-1, with D maybe TRBD2 (7 bases). CDR3 length: 14 amino acids. Germline assignment: CDR1 SGHRS and CDR2 YFSETQ. CDR3 sequence reads: CASSFGGGGDEQFF. As DNA, the CDR3 is TGTGCCAGCAGTTTCGGCGGGGGCGGGGATGAGCAGTTCTTC.

This chain links TRBV27 with TRBJ1-5; 7 nucleotides align to TRBD1. The junction had 9 bases not matched to a gene; V was cut back by 4 bases and J by 0 bases. CDR1 and CDR2 (germline): MNHEY, SMNVEV (reference sequence). The CDR3 has 17 amino acids. The CDR3 protein is CASSSSYRGISNQPQHF. The CDR3, as DNA: TGTGCCAGCAGTTCCTCCTACAGGGGAATTAGCAATCAGCCCCAGCATTTT.

The chain is built from TRBV6-5 and TRBJ2-3; D is uncertain. Trimming took off 3 bases at V and 2 bases at J, with 15 bases between the two ends. Per the germline V gene, CDR1 is MNHEY and CDR2 is SVGAGI. The CDR3 loop spans 16 amino acids. CDR3 region: CASSYSWQPATDTQYF. As DNA, the CDR3 is TGTGCCAGCAGTTATTCGTGGCAGCCGGCCACAGATACGCAGTATTTT.

This clonotype was observed a few times. The chain has TRBV5-1 and TRBJ2-7, with D uncertain. V lost 0 bases and J lost 3, with 10 bases in between. CDR1 and CDR2 (germline): SGHRS, YFSETQ. The CDR3 has 14 amino acids. The CDR3 spells CASSLETHHYEQYF. For the CDR3, the DNA is TGCGCCAGCAGCTTGGAGACTCACCACTACGAGCAGTACTTC.

This clonotype has just a few counts. The gene calls are TRBV5-1 and TRBJ2-3, with 10 nucleotides matching TRBD1. The junction had 6 bases not matched to a gene; V was cut back by 0 bases and J by 2 bases. Per the germline V gene, CDR1 is SGHRS and CDR2 is YFSETQ. The CDR3 runs 17 residues. The CDR3 DNA reads TGCGCCAGCAGCTTGGCAACCGGGACAGGGGACACAGATACGCAGTATTTT. This sequence encodes CASSLATGTGDTDTQYF. Full variable domain (rest looked up from reference TRBV5-1 and TRBJ2-3): KAGVTQTPRYLIKTRGQQVTLSCSPISGHRSVSWYQQTPGQGLQFLFEYFSETQRNKGNFPGRFSGRQFSNSRSEMNVSTLELGDSALYLCASSLATGTGDTDTQYFGPGTRLTVL.

This chain connects TRBV7-2 to TRBJ2-3; 9 bases align to TRBD1. Germline CDR1 SGHTA, CDR2 FQGNSA. Trimming cost V 3 bases and J 3 bases; bases outside gene matches: 7. The CDR3 is 16 amino acids. CDR3 sequence reads: CASSFIRDRETDTQYF. The CDR3 DNA sequence: TGTGCCAGCAGCTTCATCCGGGACAGGGAGACAGATACGCAGTATTTT.

The genes are TRBV5-4 and TRBJ1-1; D gene unclear. The germline V gene has CDR1 SGHNT and CDR2 YYREEE (reference sequence). This CDR3 contains 14 residues. V lost 4 bases and J 1 base, leaving 11 bases between the germline ends. CDR3 amino acids: CASSPPEKNTEAFF. CDR3 nucleotide sequence: TGTGCCAGCAGCCCCCCGGAGAAGAACACTGAAGCTTTCTTT.

The V gene is TRBV2, the J gene TRBJ2-3; no reliable D call. The CDR3 sequence is 14 residues long. Per germline, CDR1 SNHLY and CDR2 FYNNEI. Trimming shortened V by 7 bases and J by 4 bases, and 15 bases separated the two germline ends. CDR3 protein: CASTDNRAADTQYF. DNA for the CDR3: TGTGCCAGCACCGACAACCGGGCCGCAGATACGCAGTATTTT. The full variable domain, rest sourced from reference TRBV2 and TRBJ2-3, is EPEVTQTPSHQVTQMGQEVILRCVPISNHLYFYWYRQILGQKVEFLVSFYNNEISEKSEIFDDQFSVERPDGSNFTLKIRSTKLEDSAMYFCASTDNRAADTQYFGPGTRLTVL.

This chain joins TRBV6-6 and TRBJ2-7; D tentatively reads TRBD1 or TRBD2 (5 bases each). The germline CDR1 and CDR2 sequences are MNHNY and SVGAGI (reference sequence). V dropped 2 bases and J dropped 0 bases, with 11 bases sitting between them. The CDR3 runs 15 residues. Here the CDR3 reads CASSYEGTSSYEQYF. The CDR3 nucleotides are TGTGCCAGCAGTTACGAGGGGACGAGCTCCTACGAGCAGTACTTC.

The CDR3 is CASSEAWTANGLDEGDNYGYTF. DNA of the CDR3: TGTGCCAGCAGCGAGGCCTGGACAGCTAATGGTTTGGACGAAGGAGATAACTATGGCTACACCTTC. The chain links TRBV9 to TRBJ1-2; TRBD1 is a possible D gene (6 bases). The V gene lost 3 bases and the J gene lost 1 base, with 34 bases spanning the gap. Germline assignment: CDR1 SGDLS and CDR2 YYNGEE. The CDR3 has 22 residues.

This chain joins TRBV20-1 and TRBJ2-7; 9 positions match TRBD2. J gave up 1 base and V 2 bases, and 6 bases lay outside the gene matches. The CDR3 is 15 amino acids. Germline lookup yields CDR1 DFQATT and CDR2 SNEGSKA (reference sequence). The CDR3 coding sequence is TGCAGTGCTAGACGGGCTAGCGGGGTATCCTACGAGCAGTACTTC. Translated, it gives CSARRASGVSYEQYF.

This clonotype was detected only a few times. The chain combines TRBV4-1 with TRBJ2-7; D not certain. CDR1 and CDR2 (germline): MGHRA, YSYEKL. The CDR3 length is 12 residues. Trimming removed 2 bases at V and 9 bases at J, with 11 bases between. The CDR3 region has the DNA TGCGCCAGCAGCCAATTGCCTGGGTGGCAGTACTTC. As protein: CASSQLPGWQYF.

The table lists this clonotype with a few counts. The CDR3 nucleotides read TGCAGTGCCCACCAGGGGGTGAGGAACACTGAAGCTTTCTTT. This sequence encodes CSAHQGVRNTEAFF. The chain couples TRBV20-1 to TRBJ1-1, with 7 bases matching TRBD1. Germline CDR1 is DFQATT and CDR2 is SNEGSKA (reference sequence). This CDR3 spans 14 amino acids. Trimming cost V 6 bases and J 1 base; bases outside gene matches: 8.

The V and J genes are TRBV4-1 and TRBJ1-2, with TRBD1 matching 7 bases. The CDR3 sequence is 15 residues long. CDR1 is MGHRA, CDR2 YSYEKL, per germline. Trimming at V came to 1 base and at J to 5 bases, leaving 7 bases not matched to a gene. CDR3 loop: CASSQVTGTVYGYTF. The CDR3 nucleotides read TGCGCCAGCAGCCAAGTCACCGGGACAGTATATGGCTACACCTTC.

This clonotype was observed a single time. The chain is built from TRBV12-3 or TRBV12-4 and TRBJ2-1, with a possible D match to TRBD2 (6 bases). The V end lost 5 bases, the J end lost 3 bases, and 17 bases lay between the germline ends. The CDR3 consists of 16 residues. CDR3 bases: TGTGCCAGCAGTGGAAACGGCGGGGAGAACTACAATGAGCAGTTCTTC. Amino acid sequence: CASSGNGGENYNEQFF.

At least ten counts were recorded for this clonotype. The chain has TRBV9 and TRBJ2-3, with 7 bases identical to TRBD2. The CDR3 is 19 residues long. Trimming took 3 bases from V and 0 from J; bases not matched to a gene: 16. The germline CDR1 and CDR2 sequences are SGDLS and YYNGEE. CDR3 region: CASSADAVAGDSSTDTQYF. DNA of the CDR3: TGTGCCAGCAGCGCGGACGCGGTGGCGGGGGACTCTAGCACAGATACGCAGTATTTT.

V is TRBV6-2 or TRBV6-3 and J is TRBJ1-2; D possibly corresponds to TRBD1 (6 bases). This CDR3 has 15 residues. Per germline, CDR1 MNHEY and CDR2 SVGEGT. V gave up 3 bases and J gave up 4 bases, with 15 bases separating them. The CDR3 sequence is CASSYSGQGLYGYTF. CDR3 coding DNA: TGTGCCAGCAGTTATTCGGGACAAGGGCTCTATGGCTACACCTTC.

This clonotype was recorded many times. DNA of the CDR3: TGCAGCGTTGGATCGGGTACTACTAGCACAGATACGCAGTATTTT. This encodes CSVGSGTTSTDTQYF. This rearrangement joins TRBV29-1 to TRBJ2-3; D gene ambiguous. Trimming removed 4 bases from V and 0 bases from J, with 14 bases in between. The CDR3 loop spans 15 amino acids. Germline values: CDR1 SQVTM, CDR2 ANQGSEA.

The chain joins TRBV20-1 to TRBJ2-4, with 11 bases fitting TRBD2. V dropped 6 bases and J dropped 6; count of bases not matched to a gene: 7. Germline CDR1 is DFQATT and CDR2 is SNEGSKA (reference sequence). The CDR3 is made up of 14 amino acids. CDR3 loop: CSATGLAVVNIQYF. CDR3 sequence (DNA): TGCAGTGCCACGGGACTAGCGGTGGTAAACATTCAGTACTTC.

This clonotype was observed many times. V and J are TRBV29-1 and TRBJ2-3; 12 nucleotides agree with TRBD1. Germline V gene data show CDR1 as SQVTM and CDR2 as ANQGSEA. CDR3 size: 15 residues. Trimming removed 6 bases from V and 3 bases from J; junction bases left unmatched: 7. The CDR3 sequence is CSVFAGQGATDTQYF. As DNA, the CDR3 is TGCAGCGTATTTGCGGGACAGGGGGCGACAGATACGCAGTATTTT.

The V gene is TRBV5-1, the J gene TRBJ1-1; a weak D match, TRBD1 (6 bases). This CDR3 has 14 amino acids. Germline loops: CDR1 SGHRS, CDR2 YFSETQ. V was pared by 4 bases and J by 1 base, with 11 bases between. CDR3 in amino acids: CASSTGTENTEAFF. The DNA for the CDR3 is TGCGCCAGCAGCACAGGGACCGAGAACACTGAAGCTTTCTTT.

The chain recombines TRBV20-1 with TRBJ1-5; D unclear. The CDR3 has 13 amino acids. Trimming shortened V by 1 base and J by 0 bases, and 4 bases separated the two germline ends. Germline values: CDR1 DFQATT, CDR2 SNEGSKA (reference sequence). As DNA, the CDR3 is TGCAGTGCTAGAGGGGATAGCAATCAGCCCCAGCATTTT. Its protein product is CSARGDSNQPQHF.

The chain is built from TRBV20-1 and TRBJ1-1, with D perhaps TRBD1 (5 bases). The germline V gene encodes CDR1 DFQATT and CDR2 SNEGSKA (reference sequence). The length of the CDR3 is 12 residues. V dropped 3 bases and J dropped 11 bases, with 16 bases sitting between them. Here the CDR3 reads CSARGTTVWAFF. The CDR3 nucleotides read TGCAGTGCTAGGGGGACGACTGTGTGGGCTTTCTTT.